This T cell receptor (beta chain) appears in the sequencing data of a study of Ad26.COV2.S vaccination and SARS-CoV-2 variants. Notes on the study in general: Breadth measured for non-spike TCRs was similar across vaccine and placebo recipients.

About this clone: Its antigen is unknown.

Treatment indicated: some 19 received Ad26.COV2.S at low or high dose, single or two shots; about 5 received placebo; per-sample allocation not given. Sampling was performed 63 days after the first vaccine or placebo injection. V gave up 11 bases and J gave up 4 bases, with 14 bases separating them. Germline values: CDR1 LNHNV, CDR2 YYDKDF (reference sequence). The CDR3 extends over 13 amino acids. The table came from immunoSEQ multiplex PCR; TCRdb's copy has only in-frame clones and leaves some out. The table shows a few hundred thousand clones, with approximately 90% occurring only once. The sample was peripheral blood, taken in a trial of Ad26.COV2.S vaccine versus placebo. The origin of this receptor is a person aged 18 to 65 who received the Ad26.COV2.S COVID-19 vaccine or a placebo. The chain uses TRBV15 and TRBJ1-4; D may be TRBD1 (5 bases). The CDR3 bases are TGTGCCGCAGCGGGGGGAATTAATGAAAAACTGTTTTTT. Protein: CAAAGGINEKLFF.